Below, 19 T cell receptor beta chains from the same sample are listed, as sequenced in a study of blood T cells in healthy people across ages. Then a second PCR, running roughly 6 to 11 cycles, was carried out with a sample-barcoded 5' primer and a J-beta primer mix. TCRdb re-derived calls from the 5' RACE reads in MiXCR, one entry per CDR3 protein. The table lists 1.2 million to 1.5 million distinct CDR3 sequences, 42% of them singletons. The specimen sequenced was blood. The receptor set was obtained from a woman aged 18-29 years in good health.

This clonotype was counted between two and nine times. V and J are TRBV28 and TRBJ2-3, with TRBD1 matching over 10 bases. The V segment lost 4 bases and the J segment 9 bases; nucleotides outside the gene matches: 10. This CDR3 region has 15 residues. Germline CDR1 MDHEN, CDR2 SYDVKM. The CDR3 loop reads CASSSPGQGLPTQYF. The DNA for the CDR3 is TGTGCCAGCAGTTCCCCGGGACAGGGGTTACCCACGCAGTATTTT.

The chain recombines TRBV11-2 with TRBJ1-2, with D tentatively TRBD1 (6 bases). This CDR3 spans 13 amino acids. Trimming took off 5 bases at V and 2 bases at J, with 9 bases between the two ends. The germline V gene has CDR1 SGHAT and CDR2 FQNNGV. CDR3 bases: TGTGCCAGCAGCAAAGACAGGAACTATGGCTACACCTTC. Translated, it gives CASSKDRNYGYTF.

A note on this clonotype: No conserved phenylalanine or tryptophan ends this CDR3, so it is likely a read error. It is unclear where the CDR3 begins or ends on the DNA, so no DNA is shown, and the CDR3 is as TCRdb lists it. This chain joins TRBV5-1 and TRBJ2-5; TRBD2, as called in the table, went unchecked against the DNA. The CDR3 length equals 15 residues, ends included. Per germline, CDR1 SGHRS and CDR2 YFSETQ. Here the CDR3 reads CASSLSQGDGYTFGS.

This clonotype was seen a handful of times. The chain uses TRBV29-1 and TRBJ1-2, with D maybe TRBD1 (6 bases). The CDR3 is made up of 12 amino acids. V lost 1 base to trimming and J lost 8 bases, with 11 bases between them. Germline loops: CDR1 SQVTM, CDR2 ANQGSEA. The CDR3 protein is CSVEVGGEGYTF. CDR3 nucleotide sequence: TGCAGCGTTGAAGTAGGGGGTGAAGGCTACACCTTC.

There are a few counts of this clonotype. This chain uses TRBV5-8 with TRBJ2-1, with D unresolved. This CDR3 spans 13 amino acids. V was shortened by 2 bases and J by 7 bases, with 10 bases between the two germline ends. The germline V gene has CDR1 SGHTS and CDR2 YDEGEE. The CDR3 DNA is TGTGCCAGCAGCTTTACGGTTGCGAATGAGCAGTTCTTC. This sequence encodes CASSFTVANEQFF.

This clonotype occurred a few times. The chain couples TRBV25-1 to TRBJ2-7; tentative D call: TRBD2 (5 bases). The CDR3 runs 13 residues. CDR1 and CDR2 from the germline V gene are MGHDK and SYGVNS. Trimming left V 4 bases short and J 5 bases short, with 12 bases between. The CDR3 coding sequence is TGTGCCAGCAGTGTCGGGAAGGTCAACGAGCAGTACTTC. Protein: CASSVGKVNEQYF.

J is TRBJ2-2 and V is TRBV9, with TRBD1 identical over 10 bases. Germline CDR1 is SGDLS and CDR2 is YYNGEE. There are 13 residues in the CDR3. The CDR3 sequence: CATGTGVTGELFF. The CDR3 nucleotides are TGTGCAACCGGGACAGGGGTCACCGGGGAGCTGTTTTTT. Variable domain in full (rest from reference TRBV9 and TRBJ2-2): DSGVTQTPKHLITATGQRVTLRCSPRSGDLSVYWYQQSLDQGLQFLIQYYNGEERAKGNILERFSAQQFPDLHSELNLSSLELGDSALYFCATGTGVTGELFFGEGSRLTVL.

This clonotype was seen more than once but under ten times. As DNA, the CDR3 is TGCAGTGCCACTCGAGGGGAGTACGGCTATGGCTACACCTTC. It specifies CSATRGEYGYGYTF. The chain links TRBV20-1 to TRBJ1-2, with D possibly TRBD1 on 5 matching bases. The germline V gene encodes CDR1 DFQATT and CDR2 SNEGSKA (reference sequence). Trimming took 6 bases from V and 4 from J, leaving 18 bases between them. The CDR3 is 14 amino acids.

The table lists this clonotype with many counts. CDR3: CASSLVGTDGYTF. DNA of the CDR3: TGTGCCAGCAGTTTAGTAGGGACTGATGGCTACACCTTC. The chain recombines TRBV27 with TRBJ1-2; tentative D call: TRBD1 (5 bases). Germline V CDR1 and CDR2: MNHEY, SMNVEV (reference sequence). V was shortened by 2 bases and J by 6 bases, with 10 bases between the two germline ends. This CDR3 spans 13 amino acids.

This clonotype was picked up a small number of times. The chain recombines TRBV12-3 or TRBV12-4 with TRBJ1-4, with no clear D. CDR3 length equals 12 residues. V was pared by 6 bases and J by 6 bases, with 8 bases between. The CDR3, as DNA: TGTGCCAGCAGACGCAGATATGAAAAACTGTTTTTT. Translated, it gives CASRRRYEKLFF.

The chain has TRBV27 and TRBJ1-1, with 7 bases fitting TRBD1. CDR3 length equals 15 residues. After removal of 5 bases from V and 0 bases from J, the junction contained 6 bases not matched to a gene. Germline V lookup: CDR1 MNHEY, CDR2 SMNVEV (reference sequence). CDR3 residues: CASSATTGMNTEAFF. As DNA, the CDR3 is TGTGCCAGCAGTGCGACGACAGGGATGAACACTGAAGCTTTCTTT.

V and J are TRBV10-3 and TRBJ2-5; maybe TRBD2 (5 bases). This CDR3 is built from 13 residues. The germline V gene has CDR1 ENHRY and CDR2 SYGVKD. V was trimmed by 0 bases and J by 12 bases, leaving 14 bases between them. The CDR3 is CAISESIGEGEYF. DNA of the CDR3: TGTGCCATCAGTGAGTCGATCGGGGAAGGAGAGTACTTC.

This clonotype was seen a handful of times. The rearrangement joins TRBV4-1 to TRBJ2-7, with 10 bases identical to TRBD2. The junction had 10 bases not matched to a gene; V was cut back by 1 base and J by 7 bases. The CDR3 runs to 16 residues. Germline CDR1 and CDR2: MGHRA and YSYEKL. The CDR3 reads CASSQAGSGGANEQYF. The DNA for the CDR3 is TGCGCCAGCAGCCAAGCCGGGAGCGGGGGGGCCAATGAGCAGTACTTC.

V usage is TRBV12-3 or TRBV12-4 and J usage is TRBJ2-7; a possible D gene is TRBD1 (6 bases). V lost 1 base to trimming and J lost 7 bases, with 11 bases between them. The CDR3 has 13 amino acids. The CDR3 here is CASSLDQGMEQYF. DNA for the CDR3: TGTGCCAGCAGTTTAGACCAGGGGATGGAGCAGTACTTC.

V gene TRBV2 combines with J gene TRBJ1-1; D unresolved. The CDR3 is made up of 14 amino acids. Germline V gene lookup returns CDR1 SNHLY and CDR2 FYNNEI. Trimming pared 7 bases from V and 1 base from J, leaving 13 bases between. As DNA, the CDR3 is TGTGCCAGCACCCTTGAGGGCTCGAACACTGAAGCTTTCTTT. It translates to CASTLEGSNTEAFF.

This chain connects TRBV6-5 to TRBJ2-3; no firm D call. Trimming removed 6 bases from V and 2 bases from J, with 9 bases in between. The germline V gene encodes CDR1 MNHEY and CDR2 SVGAGI. There are 13 residues in the CDR3. CDR3 residues: CASRHTITDTQYF. The CDR3 nucleotides are TGTGCCAGCAGGCACACCATCACAGATACGCAGTATTTT.

The chain carries TRBV24-1 and TRBJ1-2; weak D call: TRBD1 (6 bases). The CDR3 is made up of 16 amino acids. CDR1 KGHDR and CDR2 SFDVKD come from the germline V gene. V was shortened by 4 bases and J by 2 bases, with 16 bases between the two germline ends. The CDR3 nucleotides are TGTGCCACCAGTGACCTCCCCGGGACACCGAACTATGGCTACACCTTC. It translates to CATSDLPGTPNYGYTF.

This clonotype came up a few times. J is TRBJ1-2 and V is TRBV6-5, with a possible D match to TRBD1 (5 bases). Looked up from germline, CDR1 is MNHEY and CDR2 is SVGAGI. With 2 bases removed from V and 9 bases from J, the gap between germline ends came to 13 bases. CDR3 length: 13 residues. The CDR3 nucleotides read TGTGCCAGCAGTTACGATTCGGGACCTCGCTACACCTTC. Protein: CASSYDSGPRYTF.

V gene TRBV12-3 or TRBV12-4 combines with J gene TRBJ2-1, with 7 bases identical to TRBD2. This CDR3 contains 13 residues. V gave up 6 bases and J gave up 7 bases; unmatched junction bases: 6. This CDR3 is CASRVPRGNEQFF. CDR3 sequence (DNA): TGTGCCAGCAGGGTGCCGCGGGGGAATGAGCAGTTCTTC.